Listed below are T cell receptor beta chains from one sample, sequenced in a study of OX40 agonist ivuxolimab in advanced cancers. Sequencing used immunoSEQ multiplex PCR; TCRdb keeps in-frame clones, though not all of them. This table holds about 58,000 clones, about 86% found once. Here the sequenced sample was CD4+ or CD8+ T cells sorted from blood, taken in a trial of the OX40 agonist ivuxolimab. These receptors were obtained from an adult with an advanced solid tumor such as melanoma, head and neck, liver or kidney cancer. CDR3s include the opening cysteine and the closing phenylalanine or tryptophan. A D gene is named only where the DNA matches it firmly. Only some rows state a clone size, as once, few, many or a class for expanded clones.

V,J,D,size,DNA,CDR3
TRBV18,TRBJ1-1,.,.,TGTGCCAGCTCACCGGTTCAAGGGGGCACTGAAGCTTTCTTT,CASSPVQGGTEAFF
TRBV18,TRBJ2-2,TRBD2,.,TGTGCCAGCTCATCATCAAGCGGGGGCCCCTCCACCGGGGAGCTGTTTTTT,CASSSSSGGPSTGELFF
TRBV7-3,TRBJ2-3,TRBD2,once,TGTGCCAGCAGCCCTACTAGCGGCCGCACAGATACGCAGTATTTT,CASSPTSGRTDTQYF
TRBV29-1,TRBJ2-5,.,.,TGCAGCGTTAAACTTCGGGACGAGGAGGGGCAGACCCAGTACTTC,CSVKLRDEEGQTQYF
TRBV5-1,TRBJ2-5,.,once,TGCGCCAGCAGCTTGAGCGGGTACCAAGAGACCCAGTACTTC,CASSLSGYQETQYF
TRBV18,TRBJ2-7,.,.,TGTGCCAGCTCACCATTCGAGGGTAGCTCCTACGAGCAGTACTTC,CASSPFEGSSYEQYF
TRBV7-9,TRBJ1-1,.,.,TGTGCCAGCAGCTTTTTAGGGTCCGTCCACGGGGCTTTCTTT,CASSFLGSVHGAFF
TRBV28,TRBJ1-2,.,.,TGTGCCAGCATTACGGGACCTAACTATGGCTACACCTTC,CASITGPNYGYTF
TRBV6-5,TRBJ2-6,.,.,TGTGCCAGCAGTTCCGCAGGCCACTCTGGGGCCAACGTCCTGACTTTC,CASSSAGHSGANVLTF
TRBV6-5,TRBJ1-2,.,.,TGTGCCAGCAGCCCCTATGGCCGCGGATTGAGCTACACCTTC,CASSPYGRGLSYTF
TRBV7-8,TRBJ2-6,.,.,TGTGCCAGCAGCTCGAGGTGGACCTCTGGGGCCAACGTCCTGACTTTC,CASSSRWTSGANVLTF
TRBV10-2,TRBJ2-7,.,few,TGCGCCAGCAGTGAGGGCAGGGCTAGGGAGCAGTACTTC,CASSEGRAREQYF
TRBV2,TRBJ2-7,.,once,TGTGCCAGCAGCCGGAGGGCTCCCGGCACTTACGAGCAGTACTTC,CASSRRAPGTYEQYF
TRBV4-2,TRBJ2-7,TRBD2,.,TGTGCCAGCAGCCAAGCGAGCGGGGGGCCCAGCTCCTACGAGCAGTACTTC,CASSQASGGPSSYEQYF
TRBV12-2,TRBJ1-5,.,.,TGTGCAAGTCGCCCAACAGGGGACTGCCAGCCCCAGCATTTT,CASRPTGDCQPQHF
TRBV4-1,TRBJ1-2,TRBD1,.,TGCGCCAGCAGCCAAGGGGCGGACAGGGGCTATGGCTACACCTTC,CASSQGADRGYGYTF
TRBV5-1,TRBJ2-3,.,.,TGCGCCAGCAGCCGGGACTTTGATACGCAGTATTTT,CASSRDFDTQYF
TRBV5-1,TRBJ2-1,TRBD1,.,TGCGCCAGCAGCCCCGGGACAGGGTATGAGCAGTTCTTC,CASSPGTGYEQFF
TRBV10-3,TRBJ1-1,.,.,TGTGCCATCTGTGGGACGGTGAACACTGAAGCTTTCTTT,CAICGTVNTEAFF
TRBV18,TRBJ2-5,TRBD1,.,TGTGCCAGCTCACGTCCGACAGGGTGGAGGCTCCAAGAGACCCAGTACTTC,CASSRPTGWRLQETQYF
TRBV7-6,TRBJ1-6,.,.,TGTGCCAGCAGCTCCGCGGGACCGCGAGGGAGTTCACCCCTCCACTTT,CASSSAGPRGSSPLHF
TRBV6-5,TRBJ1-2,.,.,TGTGCCAGCACTGACCCGTCCGGTGTCGACTATGGCTACACCTTC,CASTDPSGVDYGYTF
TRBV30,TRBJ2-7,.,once,TGTGCCTGGAGTGTACTGGGGGAGCAGTACTTC,CAWSVLGEQYF
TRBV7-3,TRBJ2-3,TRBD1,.,TGTGCCAGCAGCAAACAGGGGGCCTCAGATACGCAGTATTTT,CASSKQGASDTQYF
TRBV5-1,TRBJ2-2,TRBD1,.,TGCGCCAGCCGCGGACAGGGCGGGAACACCGGGGAGCTGTTTTTT,CASRGQGGNTGELFF